The clone carrying this T cell receptor beta chain was picked up a small number of times. Then a second PCR, running roughly 7 to 11 cycles, was carried out with a sample-barcoded 5' primer and a J-beta primer mix. Researchers report that a template-switch adaptor with 12 random nucleotides tagged each cDNA molecule. MiXCR, applied by TCRdb to the 5' RACE reads, yields one record per CDR3 protein. Of 2 million or so distinct CDR3 sequences in the sample, around 48% were seen once. This sample was included in a study of blood T cells in healthy people across ages. V was cut by 4 bases and J by 6 bases, with 15 bases left in between. The CDR3 is 14 residues long.

The material sequenced was blood. This rearrangement joins TRBV12-3 or TRBV12-4 to TRBJ1-2, with D unclear. This clonotype originated in a woman in her thirties or forties in good health. In DNA, the CDR3 is TGTGCCAGCAGTTCCCTCAACCCGCGGAATGGCTACACCTTC. Protein sequence: CASSSLNPRNGYTF.